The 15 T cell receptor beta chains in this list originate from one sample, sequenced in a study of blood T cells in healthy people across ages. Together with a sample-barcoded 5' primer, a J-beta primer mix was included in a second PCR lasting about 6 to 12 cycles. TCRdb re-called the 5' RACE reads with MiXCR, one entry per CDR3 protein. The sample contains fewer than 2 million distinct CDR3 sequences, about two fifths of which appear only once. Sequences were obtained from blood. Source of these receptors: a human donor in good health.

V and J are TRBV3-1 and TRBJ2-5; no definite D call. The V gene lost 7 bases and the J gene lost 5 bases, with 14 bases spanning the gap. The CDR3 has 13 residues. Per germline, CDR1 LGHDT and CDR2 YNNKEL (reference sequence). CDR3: CASTKRVAETQYF. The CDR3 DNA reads TGTGCCAGCACCAAAAGGGTGGCGGAGACCCAGTACTTC.

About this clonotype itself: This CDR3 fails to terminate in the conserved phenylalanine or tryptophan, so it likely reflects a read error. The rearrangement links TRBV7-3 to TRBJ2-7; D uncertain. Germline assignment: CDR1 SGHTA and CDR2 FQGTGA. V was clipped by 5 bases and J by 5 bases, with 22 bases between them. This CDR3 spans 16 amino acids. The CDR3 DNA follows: TGTGCCAGCAGCCTCCTCCCCGGTGAAATCAGCAACGAGCAGTACTCC. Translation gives CASSLLPGEISNEQYS.

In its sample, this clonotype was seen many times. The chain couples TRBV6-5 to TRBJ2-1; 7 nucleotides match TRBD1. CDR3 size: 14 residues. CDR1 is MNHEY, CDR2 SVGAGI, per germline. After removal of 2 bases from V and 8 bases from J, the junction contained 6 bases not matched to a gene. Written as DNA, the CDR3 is TGTGCCAGCAGTTACGGGGACAGTTACGATGAGCAGTTCTTC. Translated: CASSYGDSYDEQFF.

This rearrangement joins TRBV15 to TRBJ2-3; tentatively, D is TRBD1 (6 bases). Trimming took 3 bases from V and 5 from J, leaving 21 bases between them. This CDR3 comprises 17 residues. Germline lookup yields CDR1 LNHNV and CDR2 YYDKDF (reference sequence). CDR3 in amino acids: CATSSYRDTLRIDTQYF. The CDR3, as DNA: TGTGCCACCAGCAGTTACCGGGACACCCTAAGGATAGATACGCAGTATTTT.

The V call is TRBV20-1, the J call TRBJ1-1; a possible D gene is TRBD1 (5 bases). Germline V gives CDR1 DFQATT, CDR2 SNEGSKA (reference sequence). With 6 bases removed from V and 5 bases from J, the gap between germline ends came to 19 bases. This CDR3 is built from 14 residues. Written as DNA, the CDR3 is TGCAGTGCGAAAGCTCTGGGCAGGGAGACTGAAGCTTTCTTT. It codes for CSAKALGRETEAFF.

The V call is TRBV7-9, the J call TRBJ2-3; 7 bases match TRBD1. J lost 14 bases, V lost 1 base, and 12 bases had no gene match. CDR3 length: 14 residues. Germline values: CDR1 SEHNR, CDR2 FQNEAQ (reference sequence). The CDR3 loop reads CASSLVGQTDALYF. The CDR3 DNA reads TGTGCCAGCAGCTTAGTGGGACAGACAGATGCGCTGTATTTT.

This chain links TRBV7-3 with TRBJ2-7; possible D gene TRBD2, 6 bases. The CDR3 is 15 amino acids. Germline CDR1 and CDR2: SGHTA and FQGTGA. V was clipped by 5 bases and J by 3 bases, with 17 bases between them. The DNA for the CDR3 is TGTGCCAGCAGCCTCGCGGACGGGGGAGGCTACGAGCAGTACTTC. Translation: CASSLADGGGYEQYF.

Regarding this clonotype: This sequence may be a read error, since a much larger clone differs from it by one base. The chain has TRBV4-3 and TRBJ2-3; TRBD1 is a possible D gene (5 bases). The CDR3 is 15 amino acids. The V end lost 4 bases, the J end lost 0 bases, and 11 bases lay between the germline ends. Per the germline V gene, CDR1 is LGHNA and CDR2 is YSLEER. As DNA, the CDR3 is TGCGCCAGCAGCCCAGGGTCAAGCAGCACAGATACGCAGTATTTT. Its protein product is CASSPGSSSTDTQYF.

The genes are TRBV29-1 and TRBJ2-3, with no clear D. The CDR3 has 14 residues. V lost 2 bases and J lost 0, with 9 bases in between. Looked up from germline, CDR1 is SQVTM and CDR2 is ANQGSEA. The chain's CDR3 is CSVERPTSTDTQYF. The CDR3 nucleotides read TGCAGCGTTGAACGGCCCACTAGCACAGATACGCAGTATTTT.

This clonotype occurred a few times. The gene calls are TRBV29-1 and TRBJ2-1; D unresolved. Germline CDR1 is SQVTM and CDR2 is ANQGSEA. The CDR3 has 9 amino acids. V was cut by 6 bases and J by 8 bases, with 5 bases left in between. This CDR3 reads CSVMDEQFF. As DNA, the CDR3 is TGCAGCGTGATGGATGAGCAGTTCTTC.

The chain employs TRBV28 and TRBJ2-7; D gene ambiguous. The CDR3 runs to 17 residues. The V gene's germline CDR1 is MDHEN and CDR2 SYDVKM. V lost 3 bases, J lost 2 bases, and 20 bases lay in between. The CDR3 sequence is CASSFGWAWGTAYEQYF. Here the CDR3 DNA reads TGTGCCAGCAGTTTTGGTTGGGCATGGGGAACAGCCTACGAGCAGTACTTC.

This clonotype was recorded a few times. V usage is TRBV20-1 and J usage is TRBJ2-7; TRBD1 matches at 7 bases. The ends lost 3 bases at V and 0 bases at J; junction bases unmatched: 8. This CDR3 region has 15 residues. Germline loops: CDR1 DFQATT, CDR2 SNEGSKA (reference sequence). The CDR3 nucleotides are TGCAGTGCTAGGACCGGGACAGCGAACTCCTACGAGCAGTACTTC. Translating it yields CSARTGTANSYEQYF.

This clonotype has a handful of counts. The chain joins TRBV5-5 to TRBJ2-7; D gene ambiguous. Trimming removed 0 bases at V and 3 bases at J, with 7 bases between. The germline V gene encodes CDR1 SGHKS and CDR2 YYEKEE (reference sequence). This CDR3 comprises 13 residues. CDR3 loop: CASSLEVYYEQYF. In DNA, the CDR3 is TGTGCCAGCAGCTTGGAAGTTTACTACGAGCAGTACTTC.

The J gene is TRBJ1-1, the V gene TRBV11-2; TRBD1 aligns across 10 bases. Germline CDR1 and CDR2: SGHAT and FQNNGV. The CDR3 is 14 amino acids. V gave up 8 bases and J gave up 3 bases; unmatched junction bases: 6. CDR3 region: CASGGTGADTEAFF. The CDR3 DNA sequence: TGTGCCAGCGGGGGGACAGGGGCAGACACTGAAGCTTTCTTT. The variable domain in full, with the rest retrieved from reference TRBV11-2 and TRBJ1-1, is EAGVAQSPRYKIIEKRQSVAFWCNPISGHATLYWYQQILGQGPKLLIQFQNNGVVDDSQLPKDRFSAERLKGVDSTLKIQPAKLEDSAVYLCASGGTGADTEAFFGQGTRLTVV.

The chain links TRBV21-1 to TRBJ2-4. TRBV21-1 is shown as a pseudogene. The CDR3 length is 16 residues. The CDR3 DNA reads TGTGCCAGCAGCAAATTGAACAAGGGTTGTGAAGACATTCAGTACTTC. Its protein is CASSKLNKGCEDIQYF.